This TCR beta chain emerged from a study of T cells in Graves' hyperthyroidism and ophthalmopathy. Remarks on this clonotype: Its antigen is unidentified.

This CDR3 has 14 residues. Trimming took 7 bases from V and 6 from J, leaving 15 bases between them. Germline lookup yields CDR1 LNHNV and CDR2 YYDKDF (reference sequence). RNA transcripts provided the source from which TCR beta CDR3 regions were amplified. The TCR CDR3 first-round RT-PCR relied on the HTBI primer set. TCRdb called the multiplex PCR reads again in MiXCR, with one record for every CDR3 protein. The repertoire includes about 560,000 distinct CDR3 sequences, 46% of them detected once, and nearly 8.5% sits in the top ten. Findings and limits, study-wide: Most clonotypes that expanded in the thyroid above 0.001 also showed up in blood.

This receptor was obtained from a young woman with Graves' hyperthyroidism. Sample: peripheral blood or thyroid tissue (not recorded which). The gene calls are TRBV15 and TRBJ2-2; D perhaps matches TRBD1 (6 bases). The CDR3 region is CATKFSGGSGELFF. CDR3 in DNA: TGTGCCACCAAGTTCAGTGGGGGCTCCGGGGAGCTGTTTTTT.